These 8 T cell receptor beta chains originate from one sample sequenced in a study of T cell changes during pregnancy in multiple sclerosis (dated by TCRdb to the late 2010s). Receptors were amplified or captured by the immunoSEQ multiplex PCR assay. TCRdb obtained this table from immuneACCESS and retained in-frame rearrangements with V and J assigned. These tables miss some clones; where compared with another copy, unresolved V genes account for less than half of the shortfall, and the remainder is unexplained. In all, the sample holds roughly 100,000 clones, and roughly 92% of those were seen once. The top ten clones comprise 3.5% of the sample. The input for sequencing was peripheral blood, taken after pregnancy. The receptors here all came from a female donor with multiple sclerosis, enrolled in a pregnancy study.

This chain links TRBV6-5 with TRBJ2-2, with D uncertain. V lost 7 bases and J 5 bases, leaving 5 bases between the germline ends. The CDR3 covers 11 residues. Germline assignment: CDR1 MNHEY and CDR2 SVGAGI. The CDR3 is CASTRTGELFF. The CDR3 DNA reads TGTGCCAGCACCCGGACCGGGGAGCTGTTTTTT.

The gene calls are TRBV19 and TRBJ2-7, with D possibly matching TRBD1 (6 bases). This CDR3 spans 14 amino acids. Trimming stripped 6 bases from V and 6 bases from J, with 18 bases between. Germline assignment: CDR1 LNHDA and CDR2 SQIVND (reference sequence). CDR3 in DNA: TGTGCCAGTAGCCTTGGGGGCTTGAGGAGCGAGCAGTACTTC. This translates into CASSLGGLRSEQYF.

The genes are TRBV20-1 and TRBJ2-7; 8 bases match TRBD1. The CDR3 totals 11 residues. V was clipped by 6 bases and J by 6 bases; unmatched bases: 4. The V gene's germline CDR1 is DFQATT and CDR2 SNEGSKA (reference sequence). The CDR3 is CSAMTGVEQYF. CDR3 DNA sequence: TGCAGTGCCATGACAGGGGTCGAGCAGTACTTC.

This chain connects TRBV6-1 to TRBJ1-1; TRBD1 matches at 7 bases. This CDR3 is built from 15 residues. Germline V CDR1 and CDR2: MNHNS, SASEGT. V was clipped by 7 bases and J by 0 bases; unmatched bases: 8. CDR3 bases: TGTGCCAGCATCAGGGGGGAGGACATGAACACTGAAGCTTTCTTT. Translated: CASIRGEDMNTEAFF.

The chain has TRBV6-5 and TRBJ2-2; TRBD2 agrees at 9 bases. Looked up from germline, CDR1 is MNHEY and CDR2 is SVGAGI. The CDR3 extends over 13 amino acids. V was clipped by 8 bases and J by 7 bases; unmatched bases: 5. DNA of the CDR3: TGTGCCAGCCTAGCGGGGTTAGGCGGGGAGCTGTTTTTT. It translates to CASLAGLGGELFF.

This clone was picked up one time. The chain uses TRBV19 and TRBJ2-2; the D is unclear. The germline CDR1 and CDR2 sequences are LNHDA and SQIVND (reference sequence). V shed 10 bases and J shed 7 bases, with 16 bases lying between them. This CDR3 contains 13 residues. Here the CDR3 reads CATYNGRNGELFF. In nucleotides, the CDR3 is TGTGCCACCTATAATGGGCGAAACGGGGAGCTGTTTTTT. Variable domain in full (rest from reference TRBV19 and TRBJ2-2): DGGITQSPKYLFRKEGQNVTLSCEQNLNHDAMYWYRQDPGQGLRLIYYSQIVNDFQKGDIAEGYSVSREKKESFPLTVTSAQKNPTAFYLCATYNGRNGELFFGEGSRLTVL.

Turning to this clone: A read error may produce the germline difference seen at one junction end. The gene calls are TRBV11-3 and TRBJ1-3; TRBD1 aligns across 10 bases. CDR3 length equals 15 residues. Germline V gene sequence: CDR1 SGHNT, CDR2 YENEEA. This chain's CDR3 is CASSLDRGPGNTIYF. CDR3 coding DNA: TGTGCCAGCAGCCTAGACAGGGGGCCTGGAAACACCATATATTTT.

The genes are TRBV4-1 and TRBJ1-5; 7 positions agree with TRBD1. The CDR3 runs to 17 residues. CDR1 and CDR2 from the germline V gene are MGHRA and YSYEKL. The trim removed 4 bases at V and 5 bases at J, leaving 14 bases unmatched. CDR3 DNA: TGCGCCAGCAGCCCGGGCTGGGCAGGGGGTTGGGATCAGCCCCAGCATTTT. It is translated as CASSPGWAGGWDQPQHF.